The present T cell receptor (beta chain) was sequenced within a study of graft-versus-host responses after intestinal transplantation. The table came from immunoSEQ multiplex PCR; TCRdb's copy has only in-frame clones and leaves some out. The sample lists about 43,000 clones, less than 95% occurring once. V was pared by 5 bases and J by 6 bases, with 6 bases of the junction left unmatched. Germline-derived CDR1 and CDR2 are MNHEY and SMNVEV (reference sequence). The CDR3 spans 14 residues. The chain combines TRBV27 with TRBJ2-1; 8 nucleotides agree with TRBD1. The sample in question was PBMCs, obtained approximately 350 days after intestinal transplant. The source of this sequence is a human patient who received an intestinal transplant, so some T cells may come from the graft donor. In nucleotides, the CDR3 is TGTGCCAGCAGTCTAGGGACAGGCGGCAATGAGCAGTTCTTC. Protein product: CASSLGTGGNEQFF.